Each of the 30 T cell receptor beta chains below was sequenced from the same sample in a study of blood T cells in healthy people across ages. A second roughly 6 to 11 cycle PCR used barcoded and J-beta primers. Via MiXCR, TCRdb re-called the 5' RACE reads, giving one row per CDR3 protein. Of about 1.6 million distinct CDR3 sequences in the sample, 34% were seen once. The sample consisted of blood. These receptors all stem from a woman aged 25-40 years in good health.

This clonotype occurred a few times. The CDR3 spells CASSFRTPEQYF. Written as DNA, the CDR3 is TGTGCCAGCAGCTTCCGGACCCCCGAGCAGTACTTC. This chain links TRBV7-2 with TRBJ2-7, with D unclear. V dropped 3 bases and J dropped 6 bases, with 9 bases sitting between them. From germline, CDR1 is SGHTA and CDR2 FQGNSA. The CDR3 sequence is 12 residues long.

This clonotype was counted only a few times. V usage is TRBV12-3 or TRBV12-4 and J usage is TRBJ1-5, with D uncertain. The CDR3 sequence is 15 residues long. V dropped 6 bases and J dropped 1 base, with 13 bases sitting between them. In DNA, the CDR3 is TGTGCCAGCAGCCCCAGGAGACTGAGCAATCAGCCCCAGCATTTT. Translated, it gives CASSPRRLSNQPQHF.

This chain joins TRBV2 and TRBJ1-5, with D unresolved. CDR1 and CDR2 (germline): SNHLY, FYNNEI. This CDR3 is built from 13 residues. The V and J ends lost 7 bases and 2 bases respectively, with 9 bases between them. In nucleotides, the CDR3 is TGTGCCAGCACCACGGGAGGCAATCAGCCCCAGCATTTT. Amino acids: CASTTGGNQPQHF.

This clonotype showed up many times. This chain joins TRBV29-1 and TRBJ2-3; D is unclear. Between the trimmed V and J ends, which lost 4 bases and 1 base, there was a span of 3 bases. The CDR3 has 11 amino acids. The V gene's germline CDR1 is SQVTM and CDR2 ANQGSEA. CDR3 sequence: CSVAGTDTQYF. The DNA of the CDR3 is TGCAGCGTTGCTGGCACAGATACGCAGTATTTT.

This clonotype was seen more than once but under ten times. A read error may account for a junction end that differs from germline. As DNA, the CDR3 is TGTACCAGCAGTCGGGACGACGGTGGAGATACGCAGTATTTT. This encodes CTSSRDDGGDTQYF. The V gene is TRBV27, the J gene TRBJ2-3; D may match TRBD1 or TRBD2 (5 bases each). Germline assignment: CDR1 MNHEY and CDR2 SMNVEV (reference sequence). CDR3 length equals 14 residues.

In this sample, this clonotype turned up a few times. The J gene is TRBJ1-1, the V gene TRBV5-1; a weak D match, TRBD1 (5 bases). The CDR3 length is 16 residues. V shed 3 bases and J shed 1 base, with 16 bases lying between them. Germline values: CDR1 SGHRS, CDR2 YFSETQ. CDR3 sequence (DNA): TGCGCCAGCAGCTCCCGGGGTTGGGGCTGGAACACTGAAGCTTTCTTT. Translating gives CASSSRGWGWNTEAFF.

The J gene is TRBJ2-2, the V gene TRBV6-6; D may correspond to TRBD1 or TRBD2 (5 bases each). This CDR3 is 15 amino acids long. Germline V gene sequence: CDR1 MNHNY, CDR2 SVGAGI (reference sequence). V shed 0 bases and J shed 8 bases, with 13 bases lying between them. The CDR3 sequence is CASSYSNEGIGELFF. The CDR3 bases are TGTGCCAGCAGTTACTCGAACGAGGGGATTGGGGAGCTGTTTTTT.

On this clonotype: A much bigger clone sits one base away, suggesting this may be a read error. This chain uses TRBV6-5 with TRBJ2-3; TRBD2 matches at 10 bases. This CDR3 is 18 amino acids long. The germline V gene encodes CDR1 MNHEY and CDR2 SVGAGI. The ends lost 0 bases at V and 4 bases at J; junction bases unmatched: 10. CDR3: CASSYSSSGGTYADTQYF. Here the CDR3 DNA reads TGTGCCAGCAGTTACTCGAGTAGCGGGGGGACTTACGCAGATACGCAGTATTTT.

The table lists this clonotype with a few counts. This sequence joins TRBV28 and TRBJ2-7, with D perhaps TRBD2 (6 bases). The CDR3 extends over 14 amino acids. In germline, CDR1 is MDHEN, CDR2 SYDVKM. The germline V and J ends were trimmed by 4 bases and 3 bases, with 13 bases remaining between them. In nucleotides, the CDR3 is TGTGCCAGCAGTTCGGGTGGGAGGATCTACGAGCAGTACTTC. Protein sequence: CASSSGGRIYEQYF.

The chain employs TRBV28 and TRBJ2-7; the D gene is possibly TRBD2 (7 bases). V lost 4 bases and J 3 bases, leaving 19 bases between the germline ends. The CDR3 consists of 16 residues. In germline, CDR1 is MDHEN, CDR2 SYDVKM. The CDR3, as DNA: TGTGCCAGCAGTTCCCGCGGGAGTAGGGGGTACTACGAGCAGTACTTC. It specifies CASSSRGSRGYYEQYF.

This clonotype showed up just a few times. The V gene is TRBV2, the J gene TRBJ2-1, with 11 nucleotides matching TRBD2. With V trimmed by 7 bases and J by 7 bases, 9 bases remained unmatched. Germline V gene sequence: CDR1 SNHLY, CDR2 FYNNEI. This CDR3 comprises 15 residues. CDR3 nucleotides: TGTGCCAGCACCGGGACTAGCGGATTCTCTAATGAGCAGTTCTTC. Its translation is CASTGTSGFSNEQFF.

Remarks on this clonotype: A read error may be the cause here, since a much bigger clone is one base away. The CDR3 carries no conserved terminal phenylalanine or tryptophan, so it likely arises from a read error. The chain couples TRBV29-1 to TRBJ2-3, with unresolved D. The CDR3 is 11 amino acids. The ends were cut back, 4 bases at V and 6 bases at J, with 8 bases in the middle. Germline CDR1 reads SQVTM; CDR2 reads ANQGSEA. CDR3 loop: CSVVGIDTQYV. DNA for the CDR3: TGCAGCGTTGTGGGCATCGATACGCAGTATGTT.

The J gene is TRBJ2-3, the V gene TRBV7-2; D uncertain. Germline-derived CDR1 and CDR2 are SGHTA and FQGNSA. Trimming removed 4 bases from V and 11 bases from J, with 13 bases in between. The CDR3 consists of 12 residues. Here the CDR3 reads CASSSSDVWQYF. The CDR3 DNA reads TGTGCCAGCAGCTCCTCTGATGTGTGGCAGTATTTT.

This clonotype was seen more than once but under ten times. CDR3: CASLAEGPQETQYF. The CDR3 DNA is TGCGCCAGTCTAGCAGAGGGCCCACAAGAGACCCAGTACTTC. V and J are TRBV5-1 and TRBJ2-5; tentative D call: TRBD2 (5 bases). Germline CDR1 SGHRS, CDR2 YFSETQ. CDR3 length: 14 amino acids. Trimming stripped 8 bases from V and 2 bases from J, with 16 bases between. The full variable domain, rest sourced from reference TRBV5-1 and TRBJ2-5, is KAGVTQTPRYLIKTRGQQVTLSCSPISGHRSVSWYQQTPGQGLQFLFEYFSETQRNKGNFPGRFSGRQFSNSRSEMNVSTLELGDSALYLCASLAEGPQETQYFGPGTRLLVL.

In its sample, this clonotype was seen a few times. The chain links TRBV27 to TRBJ2-5; 8 bases line up with TRBD2. The CDR3 loop spans 13 amino acids. Germline CDR1 MNHEY, CDR2 SMNVEV (reference sequence). The trim removed 8 bases at V and 0 bases at J, leaving 2 bases unmatched. CDR3 sequence: CASRLAHQETQYF. CDR3 in DNA: TGTGCCAGCCGACTAGCGCACCAAGAGACCCAGTACTTC.

Concerning this clonotype itself: A much more abundant neighbour one base away suggests this may be a read error. The rearrangement links TRBV10-3 to TRBJ2-3; 7 bases line up with TRBD1. Germline values: CDR1 ENHRY, CDR2 SYGVKD. J lost 4 bases, V lost 5 bases, and 9 bases had no gene match. The CDR3 runs 15 residues. This chain's CDR3 is CAISPTGMSADTQYF. The CDR3 DNA reads as TGTGCCATCAGTCCGACAGGGATGAGCGCAGATACGCAGTATTTT.

This clonotype was seen more than once but under ten times. This rearrangement joins TRBV6-1 to TRBJ2-7; D is possibly TRBD1 or TRBD2 (5 bases each). Germline V lookup: CDR1 MNHNS, CDR2 SASEGT. With 1 base removed from V and 3 bases from J, the gap between germline ends came to 16 bases. The CDR3 is made up of 16 amino acids. This chain's CDR3 is CASSEGGLPGHYEQYF. The CDR3 DNA reads as TGTGCCAGCAGTGAAGGGGGGTTACCTGGGCACTACGAGCAGTACTTC.

The rearrangement links TRBV6-1 to TRBJ2-7; 11 positions agree with TRBD2. This CDR3 contains 15 residues. The germline V gene encodes CDR1 MNHNS and CDR2 SASEGT. V shed 7 bases and J 0 bases; nucleotides not matched to a gene: 5. CDR3 coding DNA: TGTGCCAGCAAAGGGACTAGCGGAACCTCCTACGAGCAGTACTTC. This gives the protein CASKGTSGTSYEQYF.

This clonotype was seen a handful of times. The chain recombines TRBV7-2 with TRBJ2-6; TRBD1 might be the D (5 bases). Trimming shortened V by 5 bases and J by 0 bases, and 8 bases separated the two germline ends. The CDR3 totals 15 residues. Looked up from germline, CDR1 is SGHTA and CDR2 is FQGNSA. The CDR3 is CASSAGNSGANVLTF. As DNA, the CDR3 is TGTGCCAGCAGCGCAGGGAACTCTGGGGCCAACGTCCTGACTTTC. Based on the CDR3 plus reference TRBV7-2 and TRBJ2-6, the full variable domain is GAGVSQSPSNKVTEKGKDVELRCDPISGHTALYWYRQSLGQGLEFLIYFQGNSAPDKSGLPSDRFSAERTGGSVSTLTIQRTQQEDSAVYLCASSAGNSGANVLTFGAGSRLTVL.

The CDR3 is CASSLSRPSSYEQYF. The CDR3 DNA reads TGTGCCAGCAGTTTATCAAGGCCGAGCTCCTACGAGCAGTACTTC. The V call is TRBV27, the J call TRBJ2-7; D is unclear. Between the trimmed V and J ends, which lost 0 bases and 0 bases, there was a span of 9 bases. The CDR3 extends over 15 amino acids. Germline CDR1 is MNHEY and CDR2 is SMNVEV (reference sequence).

A remark on this clonotype: At one end the junction does not follow the germline gene, possibly because of a read error. The chain joins TRBV7-2 to TRBJ2-7, with a weak D call TRBD2 (6 bases). CDR3 length equals 15 residues. Germline V gene data show CDR1 as SGHTA and CDR2 as FQGNSA. The CDR3: CAGSSPSESPGEQYF. In DNA form, the CDR3 reads TGTGCCGGCAGCTCACCTAGCGAGAGTCCGGGCGAGCAGTACTTC.

A few counts support this clonotype. The chain's CDR3 is CSDDYGYTF. CDR3 bases: TGCAGCGACGACTATGGCTACACCTTC. The gene calls are TRBV29-1 and TRBJ1-2; D uncertain. This CDR3 spans 9 amino acids. Trimming shortened V by 7 bases and J by 3 bases, and 3 bases separated the two germline ends. Per germline, CDR1 SQVTM and CDR2 ANQGSEA.

This clonotype was observed at least ten times. The chain has TRBV29-1 and TRBJ2-7, with 7 bases lining up with TRBD1. The CDR3 is 14 amino acids. CDR1 and CDR2 from the germline V gene are SQVTM and ANQGSEA. V gave up 5 bases and J gave up 3 bases; unmatched junction bases: 10. The CDR3 region is CSVREGQALYEQYF. The CDR3 DNA sequence: TGCAGCGTTCGCGAAGGACAGGCCCTCTACGAGCAGTACTTC.

This clonotype has only a few counts. The chain uses TRBV9 and TRBJ2-1; tentative D call: TRBD2 (5 bases). The germline V and J ends were trimmed by 0 bases and 10 bases, with 11 bases remaining between them. The CDR3 consists of 13 residues. The germline V gene encodes CDR1 SGDLS and CDR2 YYNGEE. CDR3 loop: CASSVGERREQFF. The CDR3 DNA sequence: TGTGCCAGCAGCGTAGGGGAAAGGAGGGAGCAGTTCTTC. The whole variable domain, remainder taken from reference TRBV9 and TRBJ2-1, is DSGVTQTPKHLITATGQRVTLRCSPRSGDLSVYWYQQSLDQGLQFLIQYYNGEERAKGNILERFSAQQFPDLHSELNLSSLELGDSALYFCASSVGERREQFFGPGTRLTVL.

The chain has TRBV6-1 and TRBJ1-1; D is unresolved. This CDR3 comprises 17 residues. Trimming stripped 5 bases from V and 0 bases from J, with 19 bases between. CDR1 and CDR2 (germline): MNHNS, SASEGT. The CDR3 DNA is TGTGCCAGCAGTCCTCCAGCAGGCGGCCGTATGAACACTGAAGCTTTCTTT. It translates to CASSPPAGGRMNTEAFF.

There are a few counts of this clonotype. V usage is TRBV7-2 and J usage is TRBJ2-5, with D tentatively TRBD1 (6 bases). The germline V gene has CDR1 SGHTA and CDR2 FQGNSA. This CDR3 has 15 amino acids. V lost 5 bases and J 5 bases, leaving 18 bases between the germline ends. The CDR3 region has the DNA TGTGCCAGCAGCCCTTATATACAGGGAAGCGAGACCCAGTACTTC. Translating gives CASSPYIQGSETQYF.

This clonotype was recorded many times. The germline gene is not matched at one end of the junction; a read error may be the cause. J is TRBJ1-2 and V is TRBV5-1; D unresolved. Germline CDR1 SGHRS, CDR2 YFSETQ. The CDR3 runs 13 residues. CDR3 nucleotides: TGTGCCAGCAGCCTCGCGGGCGGGAATGGCTACACCTTC. Amino acid sequence: CASSLAGGNGYTF.

The rearrangement links TRBV5-1 to TRBJ2-3; D ambiguous. The CDR3 has 15 residues. CDR1 and CDR2 (germline): SGHRS, YFSETQ. V was pared by 3 bases and J by 0 bases, with 11 bases between. CDR3 in amino acids: CASSSGVKSTDTQYF. In DNA form, the CDR3 reads TGCGCCAGCAGCTCCGGAGTCAAAAGCACAGATACGCAGTATTTT.

This chain uses TRBV7-2 with TRBJ2-2; unclear D gene. Germline loops: CDR1 SGHTA, CDR2 FQGNSA. The CDR3 contains 13 residues. V lost 5 bases to trimming and J lost 1 base, with 5 bases between them. In nucleotides, the CDR3 is TGTGCCAGCAGCCCCCAGAACACCGGGGAGCTGTTTTTT. This translates into CASSPQNTGELFF.

This clonotype was seen many times. The chain carries TRBV10-3 and TRBJ2-5; a possible D gene is TRBD1 (5 bases). Deletions cut 11 bases from V and 11 bases from J, with 21 bases between. The germline CDR1 and CDR2 sequences are ENHRY and SYGVKD. CDR3 size: 12 residues. The CDR3 here is CAAQGFQGVQYF. CDR3 bases: TGTGCCGCCCAAGGGTTTCAGGGCGTGCAGTACTTC.